Shown below are 14 T cell receptor beta chains from a single sample sequenced in a study of cytomegalovirus exposure and HLA in healthy donors. The primer mix had 60 Vbeta and 13 Jbeta primers. Method: immunoSEQ multiplex PCR; TCRdb's copy keeps in-frame clones and lacks some. The data show 130,000 or so clones, with more than 65% seen just once and roughly 3% held by the top ten. The sequencing sample was made of PBMCs. Every receptor here comes from a woman aged 18-29 years in good health and CMV-seropositive.

This chain joins TRBV21-1 and TRBJ2-6; the DNA was not used to check the table's D call, TRBD1. TRBV21-1 is assigned pseudogene status. The CDR3 length is 17 residues. CDR3 residues: CASSKDRVISGANVLTF. The CDR3 DNA is TGTGCCAGCAGCAAGGACAGGGTAATTTCAGGGGCCAACGTCCTGACTTTC.

The gene calls are TRBV5-6 and TRBJ2-7; 7 bases are a match to TRBD1. The V segment lost 4 bases and the J segment 3 bases; nucleotides outside the gene matches: 4. This CDR3 has 13 residues. Germline V gives CDR1 SGHDT, CDR2 YYEEEE. The CDR3 sequence is CASSPGTVYEQYF. The CDR3 DNA sequence: TGTGCCAGCAGCCCCGGGACAGTCTACGAGCAGTACTTC.

The chain links TRBV7-6 to TRBJ2-2, with TRBD2 matching 12 bases. V shed 3 bases, J shed 5 bases, and the junction held 7 bases outside the gene matches. Germline V gene lookup returns CDR1 SGHVS and CDR2 FNYEAQ. The CDR3 is 17 residues long. CDR3 region: CASSLLAGGPGTGELFF. CDR3 sequence (DNA): TGTGCCAGCAGCTTGCTAGCGGGGGGGCCCGGGACCGGGGAGCTGTTTTTT.

This clone was found once. This chain connects TRBV14 to TRBJ1-1, with D maybe TRBD1 (5 bases). V lost 1 base and J 6 bases, leaving 12 bases between the germline ends. Per germline, CDR1 SGHDN and CDR2 FVKESK. CDR3 length: 14 residues. CDR3 sequence (DNA): TGTGCCAGCAGCCAAGTGGCGGGGGGTCCTGAAGCTTTCTTT. This gives the protein CASSQVAGGPEAFF. Variable domain in full (rest from reference TRBV14 and TRBJ1-1): EAGVTQFPSHSVIEKGQTVTLRCDPISGHDNLYWYRRVMGKEIKFLLHFVKESKQDESGMPNNRFLAERTGGTYSTLKVQPAELEDSGVYFCASSQVAGGPEAFFGQGTRLTVV.

The chain links TRBV2 to TRBJ1-5, with D hard to call. The CDR3 totals 14 residues. Germline CDR1 SNHLY, CDR2 FYNNEI. The ends were cut back, 5 bases at V and 1 base at J, with 9 bases in the middle. DNA for the CDR3: TGTGCCAGCAGTCGGGAGACGAGCAATCAGCCCCAGCATTTT. Translating it yields CASSRETSNQPQHF.

This clone has a handful of counts. This sequence joins TRBV2 and TRBJ2-2, with 9 bases identical to TRBD1. J was trimmed by 6 bases and V by 5 bases; bases with no gene match: 7. This CDR3 is built from 15 residues. Per germline, CDR1 SNHLY and CDR2 FYNNEI. CDR3 sequence: CASSPGTGFAGELFF. In DNA, the CDR3 is TGTGCCAGCAGTCCTGGGACAGGGTTCGCCGGGGAGCTGTTTTTT.

V is TRBV6-5 and J is TRBJ1-6; 7 bases line up with TRBD1. The CDR3 contains 14 residues. V shed 6 bases, J shed 4 bases, and the junction held 3 bases outside the gene matches. Per germline, CDR1 MNHEY and CDR2 SVGAGI. The CDR3 sequence: CASRQGVYNSPLHF. In nucleotides, the CDR3 is TGTGCCAGCAGGCAGGGGGTTTATAATTCACCCCTCCACTTT.

The chain is built from TRBV2 and TRBJ1-5; D is perhaps TRBD1 (5 bases). V lost 5 bases and J 0 bases, leaving 11 bases between the germline ends. This CDR3 is 15 amino acids long. Germline-derived CDR1 and CDR2 are SNHLY and FYNNEI. DNA of the CDR3: TGTGCCAGCAGTCCGACAGAGGTTAGCAATCAGCCCCAGCATTTT. Protein product: CASSPTEVSNQPQHF.

This chain joins TRBV5-4 and TRBJ2-7; no firm D call. Looked up from germline, CDR1 is SGHNT and CDR2 is YYREEE (reference sequence). CDR3 length equals 13 residues. Between the trimmed V and J ends, which lost 4 bases and 1 base, there was a span of 9 bases. The DNA for the CDR3 is TGTGCCAGCAGCGAGAGCCCGTCCTACGAGCAGTACTTC. It specifies CASSESPSYEQYF.

The chain employs TRBV6-1 and TRBJ1-2; TRBD1 aligns across 7 bases. Trimming removed 8 bases from V and 0 bases from J; junction bases left unmatched: 9. CDR1 is MNHNS and CDR2 is SASEGT in the germline V gene. CDR3 length: 15 residues. The CDR3 DNA is TGTGCCAGCCGGGACAGTCTCCTCTCTAACTATGGCTACACCTTC. It encodes CASRDSLLSNYGYTF.

The gene calls are TRBV25-1 and TRBJ2-3; TRBD2 agrees at 14 bases. The CDR3 sequence is 18 residues long. The V gene end was trimmed by 3 bases and the J gene end by 5 bases; junction bases not matched to a gene: 10. In germline, CDR1 is MGHDK, CDR2 SYGVNS. The CDR3, as DNA: TGTGCCAGCAGTGATGATGTGACTAGCGGGGGGGTGAAAGATACGCAGTATTTT. Translated, it gives CASSDDVTSGGVKDTQYF. Complete variable domain (other parts from reference TRBV25-1 and TRBJ2-3): EADIYQTPRYLVIGTGKKITLECSQTMGHDKMYWYQQDPGMELHLIHYSYGVNSTEKGDLSSESTVSRIRTEHFPLTLESARPSHTSQYLCASSDDVTSGGVKDTQYFGPGTRLTVL.

A note on this clone: Different DNA sequences within this sample yield the same CDR3. The chain links TRBV15 to TRBJ2-7, with 8 bases fitting TRBD2. The J segment lost 3 bases and the V segment lost 0 bases, leaving 1 base of the junction unmatched. CDR3 size: 14 residues. Germline V CDR1 and CDR2: LNHNV, YYDKDF (reference sequence). The DNA for the CDR3 is TGTGCCACCAGCAGAGATGCGGGGGGCTACGAGCAGTACTTC. Its protein product is CATSRDAGGYEQYF.

V and J are TRBV21-1 and TRBJ2-2; the tabulated D call, TRBD1, remains unverified against the DNA. TRBV21-1 is marked as a pseudogene. The CDR3 sequence is 18 residues long. As DNA, the CDR3 is TGTGCCAGCAGCAAAAAAGGTTCCAGATCAGGGGTAGACGGGGAGCTGTTTTTT. It encodes CASSKKGSRSGVDGELFF.

The chain joins TRBV19 to TRBJ2-5, with a possible D match to TRBD2 (5 bases). V was shortened by 6 bases and J by 9 bases, with 20 bases between the two germline ends. The CDR3 runs to 14 residues. In germline, CDR1 is LNHDA, CDR2 SQIVND (reference sequence). CDR3 region: CASRVSNVAGAQYF. The CDR3 nucleotides are TGTGCCAGTAGGGTGTCAAATGTTGCCGGGGCCCAGTACTTC.